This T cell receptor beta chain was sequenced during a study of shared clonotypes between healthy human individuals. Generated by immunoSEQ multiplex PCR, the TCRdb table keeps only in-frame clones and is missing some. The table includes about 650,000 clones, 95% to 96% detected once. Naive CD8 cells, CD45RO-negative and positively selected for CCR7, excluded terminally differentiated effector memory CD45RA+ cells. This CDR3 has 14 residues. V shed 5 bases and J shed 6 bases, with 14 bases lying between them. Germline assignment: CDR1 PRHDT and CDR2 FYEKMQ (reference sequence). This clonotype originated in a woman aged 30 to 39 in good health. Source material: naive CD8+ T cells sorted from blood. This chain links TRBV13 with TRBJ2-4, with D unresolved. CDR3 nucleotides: TGTGCCAGCAGCCTCGGGTCAGAAGGAAACATTCAGTACTTC. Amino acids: CASSLGSEGNIQYF.